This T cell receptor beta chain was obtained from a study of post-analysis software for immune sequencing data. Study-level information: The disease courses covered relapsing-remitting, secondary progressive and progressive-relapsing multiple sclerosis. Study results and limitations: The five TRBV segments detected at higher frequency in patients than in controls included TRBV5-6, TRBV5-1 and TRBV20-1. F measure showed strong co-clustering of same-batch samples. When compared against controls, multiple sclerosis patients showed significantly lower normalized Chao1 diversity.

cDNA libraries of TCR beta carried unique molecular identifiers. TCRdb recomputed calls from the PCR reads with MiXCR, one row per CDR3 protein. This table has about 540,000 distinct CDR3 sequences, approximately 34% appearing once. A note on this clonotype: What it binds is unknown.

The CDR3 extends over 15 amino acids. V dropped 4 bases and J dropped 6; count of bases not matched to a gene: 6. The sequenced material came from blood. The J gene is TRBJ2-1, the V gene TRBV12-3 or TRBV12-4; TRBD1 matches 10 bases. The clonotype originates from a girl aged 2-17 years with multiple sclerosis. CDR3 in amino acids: CASSSGTGAPNEQFF. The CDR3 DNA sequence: TGTGCCAGCAGTTCCGGGACAGGGGCCCCCAATGAGCAGTTCTTC.